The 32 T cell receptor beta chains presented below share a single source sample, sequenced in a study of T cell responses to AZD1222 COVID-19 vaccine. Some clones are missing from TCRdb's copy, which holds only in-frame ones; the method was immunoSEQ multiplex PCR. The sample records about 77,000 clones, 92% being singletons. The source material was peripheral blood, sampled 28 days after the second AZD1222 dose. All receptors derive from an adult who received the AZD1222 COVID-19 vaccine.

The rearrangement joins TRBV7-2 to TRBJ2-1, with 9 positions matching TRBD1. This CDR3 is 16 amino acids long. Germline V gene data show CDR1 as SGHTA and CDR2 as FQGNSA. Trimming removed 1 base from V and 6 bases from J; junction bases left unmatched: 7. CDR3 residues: CASSLGPGQGFNEQFF. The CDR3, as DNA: TGTGCCAGCAGCTTAGGACCGGGACAGGGCTTCAATGAGCAGTTCTTC.

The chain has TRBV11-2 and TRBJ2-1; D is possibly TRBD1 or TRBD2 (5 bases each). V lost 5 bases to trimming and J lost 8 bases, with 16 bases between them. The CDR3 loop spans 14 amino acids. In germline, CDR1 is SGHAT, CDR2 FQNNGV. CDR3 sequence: CASSPRRVGHEQFF. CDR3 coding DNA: TGTGCCAGCAGCCCCCGGCGGGTGGGGCATGAGCAGTTCTTC.

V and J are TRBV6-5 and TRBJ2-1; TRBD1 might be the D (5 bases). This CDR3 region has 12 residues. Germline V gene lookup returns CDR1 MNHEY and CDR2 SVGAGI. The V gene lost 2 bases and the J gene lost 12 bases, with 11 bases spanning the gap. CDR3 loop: CASSYGSGSQFF. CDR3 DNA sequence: TGTGCCAGCAGTTACGGGTCAGGGTCGCAGTTCTTC.

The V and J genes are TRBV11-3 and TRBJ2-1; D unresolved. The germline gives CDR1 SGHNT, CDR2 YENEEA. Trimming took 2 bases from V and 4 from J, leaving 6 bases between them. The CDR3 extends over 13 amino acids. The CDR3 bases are TGTGCCAGCAGCTTACCGGATTACAATGAGCAGTTCTTC. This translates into CASSLPDYNEQFF.

The CDR3 reads CASSAWGVAGANVLTF. In nucleotides, the CDR3 is TGTGCCAGCAGCGCCTGGGGGGTAGCTGGGGCCAACGTCCTGACTTTC. The chain couples TRBV21-1 to TRBJ2-6; TRBD2 is taken as the D call from the table, unchecked against the DNA. TRBV21-1 is a pseudogene segment. The CDR3 length is 16 residues.

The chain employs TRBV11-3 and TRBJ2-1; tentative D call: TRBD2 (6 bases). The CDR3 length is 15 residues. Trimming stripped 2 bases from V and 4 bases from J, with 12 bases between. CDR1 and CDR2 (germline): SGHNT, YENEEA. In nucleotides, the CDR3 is TGTGCCAGCAGCTTACGGAGGGCATCTTACAATGAGCAGTTCTTC. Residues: CASSLRRASYNEQFF.

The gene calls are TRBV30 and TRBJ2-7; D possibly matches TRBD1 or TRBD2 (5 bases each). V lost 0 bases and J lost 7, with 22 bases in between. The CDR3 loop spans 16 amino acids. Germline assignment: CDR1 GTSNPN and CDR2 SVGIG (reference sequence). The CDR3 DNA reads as TGTGCCTGGAGTGTTGGATCGGGGCAGAGGGTGAGGGAGCAGTACTTC. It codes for CAWSVGSGQRVREQYF. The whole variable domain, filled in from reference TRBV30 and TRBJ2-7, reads SQTIHQWPATLVQPVGSPLSLECTVEGTSNPNLYWYRQAAGRGLQLLFYSVGIGQISSEVPQNLSASRPQDRQFILSSKKLLLSDSGFYLCAWSVGSGQRVREQYFGPGTRLTVT.

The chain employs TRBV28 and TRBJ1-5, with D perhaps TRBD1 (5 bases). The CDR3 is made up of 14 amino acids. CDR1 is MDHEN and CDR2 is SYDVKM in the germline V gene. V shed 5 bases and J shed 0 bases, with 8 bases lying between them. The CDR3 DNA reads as TGTGCCAGCAGTGGGGGTCATAGCAATCAGCCCCAGCATTTT. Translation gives CASSGGHSNQPQHF. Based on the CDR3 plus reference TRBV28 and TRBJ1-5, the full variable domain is DVKVTQSSRYLVKRTGEKVFLECVQDMDHENMFWYRQDPGLGLRLIYFSYDVKMKEKGDIPEGYSVSREKKERFSLILESASTNQTSMYLCASSGGHSNQPQHFGDGTRLSIL.

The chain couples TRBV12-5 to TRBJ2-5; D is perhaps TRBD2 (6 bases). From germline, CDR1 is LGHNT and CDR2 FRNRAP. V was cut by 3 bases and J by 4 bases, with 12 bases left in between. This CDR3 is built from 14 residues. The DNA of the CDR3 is TGTGCTAGTGGTTTCGGGGGTTTAAGAGAGACCCAGTACTTC. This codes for CASGFGGLRETQYF. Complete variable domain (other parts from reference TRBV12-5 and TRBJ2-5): DARVTQTPRHKVTEMGQEVTMRCQPILGHNTVFWYRQTMMQGLELLAYFRNRAPLDDSGMPKDRFSAEMPDATLATLKIQPSEPRDSAVYFCASGFGGLRETQYFGPGTRLLVL.

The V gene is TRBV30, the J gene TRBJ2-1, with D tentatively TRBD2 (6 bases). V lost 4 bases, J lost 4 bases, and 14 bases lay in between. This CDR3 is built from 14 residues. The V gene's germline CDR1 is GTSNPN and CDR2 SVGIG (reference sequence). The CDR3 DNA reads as TGTGCCTGGATGTCGGGACTGCTTTACAATGAGCAGTTCTTC. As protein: CAWMSGLLYNEQFF.

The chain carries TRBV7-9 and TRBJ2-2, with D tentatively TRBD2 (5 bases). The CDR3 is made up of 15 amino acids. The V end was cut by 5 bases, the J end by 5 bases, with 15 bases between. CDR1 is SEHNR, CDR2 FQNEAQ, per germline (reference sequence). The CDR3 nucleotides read TGTGCCAGCAGCACCGAGAGGGTCGAAACCGGGGAGCTGTTTTTT. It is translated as CASSTERVETGELFF.

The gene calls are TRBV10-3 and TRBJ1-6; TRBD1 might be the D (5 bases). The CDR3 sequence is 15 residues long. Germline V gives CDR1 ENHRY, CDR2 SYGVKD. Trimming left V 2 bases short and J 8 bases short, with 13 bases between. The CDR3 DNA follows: TGTGCCATCAGTGAGGGGGCCAGGCACCATTCACCCCTCCACTTT. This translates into CAISEGARHHSPLHF.

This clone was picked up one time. CDR3: CASSLGSGEQYF. The CDR3 DNA is TGTGCCAGCAGCTTAGGCTCAGGGGAGCAGTACTTC. The chain recombines TRBV7-9 with TRBJ2-7; weak D call: TRBD1 (5 bases). This CDR3 region has 12 residues. Looked up from germline, CDR1 is SEHNR and CDR2 is FQNEAQ (reference sequence). V was shortened by 1 base and J by 7 bases, with 8 bases between the two germline ends.

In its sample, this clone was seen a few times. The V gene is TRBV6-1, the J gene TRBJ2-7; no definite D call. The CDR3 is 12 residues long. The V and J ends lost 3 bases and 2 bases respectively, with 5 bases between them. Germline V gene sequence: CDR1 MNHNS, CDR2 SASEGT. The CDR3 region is CASSDPPYEQYF. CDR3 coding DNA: TGTGCCAGCAGTGACCCCCCCTACGAGCAGTACTTC.

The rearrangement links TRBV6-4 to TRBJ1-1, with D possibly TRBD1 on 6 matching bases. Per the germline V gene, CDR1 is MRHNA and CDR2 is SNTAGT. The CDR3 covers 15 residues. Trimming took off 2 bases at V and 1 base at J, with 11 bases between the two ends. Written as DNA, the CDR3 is TGTGCCAGCAGTGACGGGGGGCCAGAGAACACTGAAGCTTTCTTT. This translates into CASSDGGPENTEAFF.

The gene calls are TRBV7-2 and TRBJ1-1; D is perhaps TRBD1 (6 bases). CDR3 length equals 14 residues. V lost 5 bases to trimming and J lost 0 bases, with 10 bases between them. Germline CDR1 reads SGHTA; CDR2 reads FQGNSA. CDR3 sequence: CASSKDRMNTEAFF. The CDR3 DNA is TGTGCCAGCAGCAAGGACAGAATGAACACTGAAGCTTTCTTT.

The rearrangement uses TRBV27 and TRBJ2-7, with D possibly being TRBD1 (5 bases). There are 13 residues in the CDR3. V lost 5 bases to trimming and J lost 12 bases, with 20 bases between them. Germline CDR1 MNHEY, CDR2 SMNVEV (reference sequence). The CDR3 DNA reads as TGTGCCAGCAGTCCCCCCTCACACACAGGCCTGTACTTC. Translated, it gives CASSPPSHTGLYF.

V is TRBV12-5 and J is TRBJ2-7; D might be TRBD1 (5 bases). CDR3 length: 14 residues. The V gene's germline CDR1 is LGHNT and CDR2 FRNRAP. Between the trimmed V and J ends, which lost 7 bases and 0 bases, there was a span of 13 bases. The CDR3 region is CASAPDGHSYEQYF. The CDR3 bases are TGTGCTAGTGCTCCTGACGGACACTCCTACGAGCAGTACTTC.

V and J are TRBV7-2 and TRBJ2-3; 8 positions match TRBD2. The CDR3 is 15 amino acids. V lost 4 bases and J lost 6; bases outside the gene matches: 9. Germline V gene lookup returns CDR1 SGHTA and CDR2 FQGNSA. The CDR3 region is CASSSSAGAADTQYF. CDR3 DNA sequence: TGTGCCAGCAGCTCCTCAGCGGGAGCGGCGGATACGCAGTATTTT.

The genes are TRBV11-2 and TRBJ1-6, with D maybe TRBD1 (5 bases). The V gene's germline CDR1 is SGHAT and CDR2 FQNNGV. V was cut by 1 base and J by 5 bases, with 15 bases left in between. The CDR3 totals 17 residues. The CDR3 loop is CASSLVRMQGHNSPLHF. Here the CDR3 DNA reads TGTGCCAGCAGCTTAGTTAGGATGCAGGGACATAATTCACCCCTCCACTTT.

The DNA for the CDR3 is TGTGCCAGCAGCTTGGAGACCCCAACGAACACCGGGGAGCTGTTTTTT. Its translation: CASSLETPTNTGELFF. The chain couples TRBV7-8 to TRBJ2-2, with no clear D. Germline assignment: CDR1 SGHVS and CDR2 FQNEAQ. There are 16 residues in the CDR3. The ends were cut back, 3 bases at V and 0 bases at J, with 11 bases in the middle.

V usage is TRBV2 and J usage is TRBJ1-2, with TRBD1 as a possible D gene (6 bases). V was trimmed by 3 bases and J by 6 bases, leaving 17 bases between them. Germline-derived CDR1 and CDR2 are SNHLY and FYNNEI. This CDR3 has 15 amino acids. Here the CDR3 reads CASSDWGRGRDGYTF. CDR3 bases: TGTGCCAGCAGTGACTGGGGCAGGGGTAGAGATGGCTACACCTTC.

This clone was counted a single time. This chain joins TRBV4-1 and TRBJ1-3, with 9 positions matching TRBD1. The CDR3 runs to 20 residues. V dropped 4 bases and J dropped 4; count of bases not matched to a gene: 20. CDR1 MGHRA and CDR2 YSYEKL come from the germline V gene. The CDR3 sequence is CASSPGTGQTLGLGGNTIYF. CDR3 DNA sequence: TGCGCCAGCAGCCCCGGGACAGGGCAGACTCTGGGCCTTGGCGGAAACACCATATATTTT.

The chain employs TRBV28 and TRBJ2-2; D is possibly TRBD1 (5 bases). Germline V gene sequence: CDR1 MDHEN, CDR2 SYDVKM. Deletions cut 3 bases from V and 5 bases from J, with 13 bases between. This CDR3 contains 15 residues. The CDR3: CASSFQGRWTGELFF. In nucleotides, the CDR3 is TGTGCCAGCAGTTTCCAGGGCAGATGGACCGGGGAGCTGTTTTTT.

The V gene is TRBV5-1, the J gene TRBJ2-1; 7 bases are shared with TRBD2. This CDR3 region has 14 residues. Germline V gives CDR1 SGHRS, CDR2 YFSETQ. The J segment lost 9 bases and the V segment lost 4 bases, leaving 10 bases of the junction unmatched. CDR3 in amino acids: CASSLDQTSSEQFF. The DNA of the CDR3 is TGCGCCAGCAGCCTCGACCAGACTAGCAGTGAGCAGTTCTTC.

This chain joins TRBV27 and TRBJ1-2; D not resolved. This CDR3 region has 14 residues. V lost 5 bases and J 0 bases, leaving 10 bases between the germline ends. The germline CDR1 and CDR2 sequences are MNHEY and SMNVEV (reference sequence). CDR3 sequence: CASSPRGANYGYTF. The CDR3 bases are TGTGCCAGCAGTCCCCGCGGGGCTAACTATGGCTACACCTTC.

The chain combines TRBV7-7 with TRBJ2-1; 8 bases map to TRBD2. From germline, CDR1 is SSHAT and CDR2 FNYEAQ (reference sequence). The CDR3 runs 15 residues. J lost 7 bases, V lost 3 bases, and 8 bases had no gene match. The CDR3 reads CASSLSGSRQNEQFF. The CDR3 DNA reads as TGTGCCAGCAGCTTGAGCGGGAGTAGGCAAAATGAGCAGTTCTTC.

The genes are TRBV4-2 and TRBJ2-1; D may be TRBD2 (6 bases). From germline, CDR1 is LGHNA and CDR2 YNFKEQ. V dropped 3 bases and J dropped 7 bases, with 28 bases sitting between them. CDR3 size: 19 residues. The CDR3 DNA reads TGTGCCAGCAGCCAGGGAGTCGGGGCCGGGACTTACCCCTCGAATGAGCAGTTCTTC. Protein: CASSQGVGAGTYPSNEQFF.

The CDR3 is CASRASDGGYTEAFF. The CDR3 region has the DNA TGTGCCAGCAGAGCCTCCGATGGCGGGTACACTGAAGCTTTCTTT. The chain combines TRBV25-1 with TRBJ1-1; D call uncertain. Germline V gene data show CDR1 as MGHDK and CDR2 as SYGVNS. The length of the CDR3 is 15 residues. Trimming left V 6 bases short and J 3 bases short, with 17 bases between.

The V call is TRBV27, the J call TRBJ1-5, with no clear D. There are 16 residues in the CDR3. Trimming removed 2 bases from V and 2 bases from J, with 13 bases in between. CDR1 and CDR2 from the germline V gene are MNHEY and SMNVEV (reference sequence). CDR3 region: CASSLMGGVGNQPQHF. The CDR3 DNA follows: TGTGCCAGCAGTTTAATGGGTGGAGTGGGCAATCAGCCCCAGCATTTT.

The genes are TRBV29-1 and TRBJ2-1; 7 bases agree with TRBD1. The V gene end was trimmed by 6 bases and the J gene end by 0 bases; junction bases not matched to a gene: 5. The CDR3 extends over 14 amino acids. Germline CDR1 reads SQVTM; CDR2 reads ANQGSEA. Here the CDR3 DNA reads TGCAGCGTATTGACAGGGAGCTCCTACAATGAGCAGTTCTTC. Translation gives CSVLTGSSYNEQFF.

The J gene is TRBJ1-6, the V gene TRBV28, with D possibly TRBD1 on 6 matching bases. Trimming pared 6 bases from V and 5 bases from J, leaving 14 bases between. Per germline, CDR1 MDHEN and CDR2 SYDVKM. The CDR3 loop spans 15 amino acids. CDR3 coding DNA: TGTGCCAGCAGCCAAAGGGGGAATGATAATTCACCCCTCCACTTT. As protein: CASSQRGNDNSPLHF.